A single T cell receptor (beta chain) is shown here with its context. Its antigen remains unidentified. This specimen belongs to a study of vaccination effects on CD4 cells after COVID-19. Study-level findings and limits: In the late period after vaccination, infection- and vaccine-induced clones contracted markedly.

V was clipped by 5 bases and J by 3 bases, with 16 bases between them. Germline V CDR1 and CDR2: SEHNR, FQNEAQ (reference sequence). This CDR3 comprises 15 residues. Culture lasted roughly 9 days before CD4+ T cell isolation. People in the vaccine group had not been infected with SARS-CoV-2 before, and their nucleocapsid antibodies were negative. The method was immunoSEQ multiplex PCR; TCRdb's version includes in-frame clones alone and lacks a portion of them. The sample carries around 26,000 clones, around 67% recorded once. This specimen consisted of CD4+ T cells from PBMCs cultured without peptide, obtained before COVID-19 vaccination. The TCR sequence derives from a human donor who received a COVID-19 vaccine. The chain uses TRBV7-9 and TRBJ1-1, with D perhaps TRBD1 (5 bases). The CDR3 DNA follows: TGTGCCAGCAGCCCAACCCAGGGTCTACACACTGAAGCTTTCTTT. This encodes CASSPTQGLHTEAFF.